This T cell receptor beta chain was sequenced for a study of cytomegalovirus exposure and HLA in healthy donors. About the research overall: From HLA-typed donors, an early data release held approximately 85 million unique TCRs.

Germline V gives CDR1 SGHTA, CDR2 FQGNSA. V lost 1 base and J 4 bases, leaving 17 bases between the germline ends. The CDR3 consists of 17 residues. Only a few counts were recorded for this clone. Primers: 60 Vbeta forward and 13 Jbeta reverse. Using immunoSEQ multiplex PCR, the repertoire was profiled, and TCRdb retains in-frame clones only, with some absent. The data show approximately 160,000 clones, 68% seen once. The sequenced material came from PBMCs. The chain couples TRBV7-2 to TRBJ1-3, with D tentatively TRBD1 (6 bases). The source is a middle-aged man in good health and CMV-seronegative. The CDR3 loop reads CASSLVGAGTPGNTIYF. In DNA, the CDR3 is TGTGCCAGCAGCTTAGTAGGGGCCGGGACACCGGGAAACACCATATATTTT.